Following are 6 T cell receptor beta chains from one sample sequenced in a study of identical twins. Using its own MiXCR run on the 5' RACE reads, TCRdb lists one record per CDR3 protein. The sample includes fewer than 650,000 distinct CDR3 sequences, around a tenth seen only once; the top ten take under 3.5%. In addition, the sample was reused for a study of yellow fever vaccine responses in identical twins.

The sequenced sample was PBMCs. These receptors all come from a young woman in good health.

This clonotype was found many times. This rearrangement joins TRBV25-1 to TRBJ2-7; D ambiguous. Germline values: CDR1 MGHDK, CDR2 SYGVNS. There are 12 residues in the CDR3. The V and J ends lost 3 bases and 5 bases respectively, with 8 bases between them. Here the CDR3 DNA reads TGTGCCAGCAGTGATTGGGCGGACGAGCAGTACTTC. It is translated as CASSDWADEQYF.

V gene TRBV6-1 combines with J gene TRBJ1-2; 9 nucleotides line up with TRBD1. V was clipped by 5 bases and J by 6 bases; unmatched bases: 4. From germline, CDR1 is MNHNS and CDR2 SASEGT. The CDR3 spans 13 residues. The CDR3 DNA is TGTGCCAGCAGTCCGGACAGGGGAGATGGCTACACCTTC. Translated, it gives CASSPDRGDGYTF.

The chain combines TRBV9 with TRBJ2-2; possibly TRBD1 for D (7 bases). The germline CDR1 and CDR2 sequences are SGDLS and YYNGEE. The CDR3 contains 15 residues. The V and J ends lost 3 bases and 3 bases respectively, with 12 bases between them. CDR3 DNA: TGTGCCAGCAGCGCGGGGGACAGCTACACCGGGGAGCTGTTTTTT. Its translation: CASSAGDSYTGELFF.

The chain combines TRBV25-1 with TRBJ2-7; TRBD1 matches at 9 bases. The CDR3 runs to 14 residues. Per germline, CDR1 MGHDK and CDR2 SYGVNS. J gave up 3 bases and V 10 bases, and 10 bases lay outside the gene matches. This CDR3 reads CATSTEDRGYEQYF. CDR3 coding DNA: TGTGCCACATCAACGGAGGACAGGGGCTACGAGCAGTACTTC.

The chain has TRBV4-3 and TRBJ2-3, with D possibly matching TRBD2 (5 bases). With 2 bases removed from V and 0 bases from J, the gap between germline ends came to 21 bases. The germline V gene has CDR1 LGHNA and CDR2 YSLEER. The CDR3 totals 19 residues. The DNA for the CDR3 is TGCGCCAGCAGCCAATGGGAAGCGGAAAATCTTTTTAGCACAGATACGCAGTATTTT. This encodes CASSQWEAENLFSTDTQYF.

This clonotype was observed many times. V gene TRBV5-1 combines with J gene TRBJ2-4; a possible D gene is TRBD2 (5 bases). The V and J ends lost 3 bases and 6 bases respectively, with 7 bases between them. CDR1 SGHRS and CDR2 YFSETQ come from the germline V gene. The CDR3 sequence is 12 residues long. Here the CDR3 reads CASSYEGNIQYF. The CDR3 DNA sequence: TGCGCCAGCAGCTACGAGGGAAACATTCAGTACTTC.